Detailed here is one T cell receptor (beta chain). This entry comes from a study of CD8 T cells in Susac syndrome. Deletions cut 2 bases from V and 6 bases from J, with 5 bases between. The CDR3 contains 11 residues. Per germline, CDR1 MGHRA and CDR2 YSYEKL. The authors reverse transcribed roughly 0.5 to 1 ug RNA with random hexamers. The immunoSEQ assay covered 54 Vbeta and 13 Jbeta segments for CDR3. TCRdb re-called the immunoSEQ multiplex PCR reads with MiXCR, one entry per CDR3 protein. The sample shows 100,000 to 150,000 distinct CDR3 sequences, over 85% of them seen only once. The TCR sequence derives from a human donor with multiple sclerosis. J is TRBJ2-7 and V is TRBV4-1; unclear D gene. The sample was CD8+ T cells from PBMCs. CDR3: CASSQTGEQYF. The CDR3 nucleotides are TGCGCCAGCAGCCAAACCGGCGAGCAGTACTTC.